The TCR beta chain described here comes from a study of shared clonotypes between healthy human individuals. Tens of millions of PBMCs were counted before genomic DNA extraction. The CDR3 spans 14 residues. The V gene's germline CDR1 is MNHEY and CDR2 SVGAGI. J lost 0 bases, V lost 10 bases, and 4 bases had no gene match. As for this clone: Its antigen is as yet unknown.

Clones were sequenced by immunoSEQ multiplex PCR, and TCRdb holds only the in-frame ones, with some missing. The table shows about half a million clones, with roughly 80% occurring only once. Findings of the study overall: A small donor pool kept down the genetic and exposure-history diversity that was represented.

The sequencing input was PBMCs. The clonotype was recovered from a woman aged 35 to 49 in good health. Some clones in this sample may be carry-over from other donors' samples. This chain joins TRBV6-5 and TRBJ2-1; 9 bases are a match to TRBD1. The CDR3 here is CATGQGISYNEQFF. CDR3 coding DNA: TGTGCCACCGGACAGGGGATCTCCTACAATGAGCAGTTCTTC.